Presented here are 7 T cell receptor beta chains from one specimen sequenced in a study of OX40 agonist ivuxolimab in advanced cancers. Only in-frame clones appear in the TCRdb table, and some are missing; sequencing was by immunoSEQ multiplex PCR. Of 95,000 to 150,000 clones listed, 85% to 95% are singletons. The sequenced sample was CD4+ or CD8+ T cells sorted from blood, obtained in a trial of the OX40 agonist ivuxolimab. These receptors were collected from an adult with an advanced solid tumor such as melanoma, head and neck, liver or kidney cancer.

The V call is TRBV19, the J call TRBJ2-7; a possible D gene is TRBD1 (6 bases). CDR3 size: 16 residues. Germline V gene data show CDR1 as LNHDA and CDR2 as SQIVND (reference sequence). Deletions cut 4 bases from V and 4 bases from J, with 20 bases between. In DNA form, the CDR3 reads TGTGCCAGTAGTACAACCCCAGGGGCGGTTGGATACGAGCAGTACTTC. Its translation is CASSTTPGAVGYEQYF.

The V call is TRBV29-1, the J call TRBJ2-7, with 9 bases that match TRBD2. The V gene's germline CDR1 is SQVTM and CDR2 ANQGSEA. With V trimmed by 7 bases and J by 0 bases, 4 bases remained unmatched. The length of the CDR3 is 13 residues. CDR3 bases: TGCAGCGCCGGGACTAGCTTCTCCTACGAGCAGTACTTC. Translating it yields CSAGTSFSYEQYF.

Here the CDR3 DNA reads TGCGCCAGCAGACGGGAGGGCCAGGACGGGGAGCTGTTTTTT. Encoded protein: CASRREGQDGELFF. The chain couples TRBV10-1 to TRBJ2-2; 8 bases are a match to TRBD2. Germline V lookup: CDR1 WNHNN, CDR2 SYGVQD (reference sequence). V gave up 6 bases and J gave up 7 bases; unmatched junction bases: 7. CDR3 length: 14 residues.

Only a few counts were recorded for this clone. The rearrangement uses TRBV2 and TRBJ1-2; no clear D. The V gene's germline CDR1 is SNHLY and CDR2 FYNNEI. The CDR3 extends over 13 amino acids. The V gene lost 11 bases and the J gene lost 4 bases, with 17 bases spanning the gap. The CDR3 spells CARRTLDAYGYTF. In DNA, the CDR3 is TGTGCCCGCCGAACATTGGACGCCTATGGCTACACCTTC.

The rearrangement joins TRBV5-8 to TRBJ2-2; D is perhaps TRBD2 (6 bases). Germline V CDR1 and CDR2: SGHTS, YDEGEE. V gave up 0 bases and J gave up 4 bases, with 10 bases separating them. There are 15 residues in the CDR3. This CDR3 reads CASSLGAGPTGELFF. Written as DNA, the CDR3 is TGTGCCAGCAGCTTGGGGGCGGGGCCCACCGGGGAGCTGTTTTTT.

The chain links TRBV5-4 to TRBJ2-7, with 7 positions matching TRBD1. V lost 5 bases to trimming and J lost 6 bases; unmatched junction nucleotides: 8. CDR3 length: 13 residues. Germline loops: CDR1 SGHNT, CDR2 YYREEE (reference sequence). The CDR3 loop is CASSYDRAGEQYF. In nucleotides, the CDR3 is TGTGCCAGCAGTTACGACAGGGCCGGCGAGCAGTACTTC.

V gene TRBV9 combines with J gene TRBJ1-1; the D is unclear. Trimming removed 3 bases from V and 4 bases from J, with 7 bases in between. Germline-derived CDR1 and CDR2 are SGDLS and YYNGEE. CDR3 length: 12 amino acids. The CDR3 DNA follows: TGTGCCAGCAGCGCGCAGTCCACTGAAGCTTTCTTT. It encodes CASSAQSTEAFF.